This TCR beta chain comes out of a study of blood T cells in healthy people across ages. Combining a sample-barcoded 5' primer with a J-beta primer mix, a second PCR ran for roughly 6 to 11 cycles. TCRdb itself ran the 5' RACE reads through MiXCR, one entry per CDR3 protein. The table has fewer than 1.5 million distinct CDR3 sequences, 42% seen once; the top ten hold approximately 7.9%. Trimming at V came to 5 bases and at J to 11 bases, leaving 17 bases not matched to a gene. This CDR3 has 15 residues. Germline loops: CDR1 LGHNA, CDR2 YNFKEQ. This clonotype was counted only a few times. The TCR originated in a woman aged 18 to 35 in good health. The sample taken for sequencing was blood. The gene calls are TRBV4-2 and TRBJ2-5; 7 nucleotides agree with TRBD2. This CDR3 reads CASSEGTTAKSEQYF. Written as DNA, the CDR3 is TGTGCCAGCAGCGAGGGGACTACCGCTAAATCGGAGCAGTACTTC.